The source of this T cell receptor beta chain is a study of blood T cell repertoires in COVID-19. V lost 2 bases to trimming and J lost 4 bases; unmatched junction nucleotides: 6. The CDR3 is 15 residues long. Per the germline V gene, CDR1 is MNHNS and CDR2 is SASEGT. TCRdb's table, derived via immunoSEQ multiplex PCR, lists solely in-frame clones and lacks some. The repertoire holds 350,000 to 400,000 clones, with about 89% as singletons. Source material: PBMCs or T cells enriched from blood (not recorded which). The chain uses TRBV6-1 and TRBJ2-5; 8 bases align to TRBD1. The TCR was taken from a man aged 40-49 years in a cohort exposed to, infected with or recovered from COVID-19 (not recorded which). DNA of the CDR3: TGTGCCAGCAGTGAACTTACAGGGGGTGGAGAGACCCAGTACTTC. This translates into CASSELTGGGETQYF.